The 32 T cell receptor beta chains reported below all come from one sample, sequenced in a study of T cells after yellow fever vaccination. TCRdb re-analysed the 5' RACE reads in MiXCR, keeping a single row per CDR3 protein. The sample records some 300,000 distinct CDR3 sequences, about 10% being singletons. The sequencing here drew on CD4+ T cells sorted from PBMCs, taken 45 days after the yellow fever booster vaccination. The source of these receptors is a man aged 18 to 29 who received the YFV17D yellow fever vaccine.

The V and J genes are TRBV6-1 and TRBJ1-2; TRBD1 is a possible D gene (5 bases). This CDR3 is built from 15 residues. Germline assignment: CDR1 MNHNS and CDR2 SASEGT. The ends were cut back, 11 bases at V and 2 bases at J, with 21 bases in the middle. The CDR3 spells CAVLKWGRENYGYTF. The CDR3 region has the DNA TGTGCCGTACTCAAATGGGGCAGGGAGAACTATGGCTACACCTTC.

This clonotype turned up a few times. CDR3 in DNA: TGTGCCAGCAGTGATGTATTGGGGTTTACGGATACGCAGTATTTT. Amino acids: CASSDVLGFTDTQYF. V and J are TRBV2 and TRBJ2-3; D is unclear. CDR3 length: 15 residues. Trimming cost V 3 bases and J 6 bases, with 16 bases left between them. Germline V lookup: CDR1 SNHLY, CDR2 FYNNEI.

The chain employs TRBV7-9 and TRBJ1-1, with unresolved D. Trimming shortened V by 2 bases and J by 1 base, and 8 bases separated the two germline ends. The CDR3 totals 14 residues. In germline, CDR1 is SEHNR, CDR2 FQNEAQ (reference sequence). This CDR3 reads CASSLWPQNTEAFF. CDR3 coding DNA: TGTGCCAGCAGCTTATGGCCCCAGAACACTGAAGCTTTCTTT.

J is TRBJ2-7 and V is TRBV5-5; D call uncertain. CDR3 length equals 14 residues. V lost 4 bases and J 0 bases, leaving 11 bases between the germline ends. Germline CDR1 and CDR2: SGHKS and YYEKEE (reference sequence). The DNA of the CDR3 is TGTGCCAGCAGCCCGACTGATTACTCCTACGAGCAGTACTTC. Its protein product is CASSPTDYSYEQYF.

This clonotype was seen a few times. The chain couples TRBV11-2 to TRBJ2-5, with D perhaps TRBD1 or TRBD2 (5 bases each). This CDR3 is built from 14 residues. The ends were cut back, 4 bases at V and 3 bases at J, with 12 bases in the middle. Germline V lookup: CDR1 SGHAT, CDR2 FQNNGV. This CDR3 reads CASSSGTAKETQYF. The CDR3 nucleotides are TGTGCCAGCAGCTCCGGGACGGCCAAAGAGACCCAGTACTTC.

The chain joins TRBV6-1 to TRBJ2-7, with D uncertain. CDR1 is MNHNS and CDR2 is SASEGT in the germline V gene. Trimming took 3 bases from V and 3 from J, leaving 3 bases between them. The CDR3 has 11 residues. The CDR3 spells CASSDLYEQYF. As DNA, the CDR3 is TGTGCCAGCAGTGACCTCTACGAGCAGTACTTC.

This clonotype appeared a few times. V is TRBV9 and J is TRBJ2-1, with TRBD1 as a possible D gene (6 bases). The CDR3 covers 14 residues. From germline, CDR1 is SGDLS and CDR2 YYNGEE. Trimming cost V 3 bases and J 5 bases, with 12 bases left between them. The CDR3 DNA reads TGTGCCAGCAGCGCTCAGGGGTGGGACAATGAGCAGTTCTTC. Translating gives CASSAQGWDNEQFF.

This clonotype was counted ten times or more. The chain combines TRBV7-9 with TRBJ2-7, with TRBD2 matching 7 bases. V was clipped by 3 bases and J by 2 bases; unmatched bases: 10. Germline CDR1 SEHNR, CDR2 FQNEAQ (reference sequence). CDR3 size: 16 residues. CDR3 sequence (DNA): TGTGCCAGCAGCTTTCGGGGAATGGGGACTACCTACGAGCAGTACTTC. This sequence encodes CASSFRGMGTTYEQYF.

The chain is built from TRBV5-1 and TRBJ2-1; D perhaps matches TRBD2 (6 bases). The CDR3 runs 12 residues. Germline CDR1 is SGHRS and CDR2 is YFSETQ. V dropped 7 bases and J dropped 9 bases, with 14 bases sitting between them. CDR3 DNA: TGCGCCAGCGAAAAAGTTAGCGGTGAGCAGTTCTTC. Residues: CASEKVSGEQFF.

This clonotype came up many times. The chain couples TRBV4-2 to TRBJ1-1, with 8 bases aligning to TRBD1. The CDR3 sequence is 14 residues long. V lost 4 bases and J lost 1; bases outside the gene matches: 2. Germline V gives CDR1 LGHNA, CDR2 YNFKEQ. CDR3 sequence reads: CASSRGTGNTEAFF. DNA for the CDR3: TGTGCCAGCAGCCGGGGGACAGGGAACACTGAAGCTTTCTTT.

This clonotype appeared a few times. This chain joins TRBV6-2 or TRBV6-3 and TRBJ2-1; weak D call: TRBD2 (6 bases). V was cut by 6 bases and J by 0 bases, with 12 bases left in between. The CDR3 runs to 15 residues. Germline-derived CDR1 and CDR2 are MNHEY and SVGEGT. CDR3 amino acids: CASRGTFSSYNEQFF. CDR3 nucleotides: TGTGCCAGCAGAGGGACTTTCAGCTCCTACAATGAGCAGTTCTTC.

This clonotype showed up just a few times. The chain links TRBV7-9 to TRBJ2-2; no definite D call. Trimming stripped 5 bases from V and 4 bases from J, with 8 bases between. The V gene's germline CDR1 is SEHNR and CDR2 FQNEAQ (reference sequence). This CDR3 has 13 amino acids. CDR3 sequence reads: CASSASSTGELFF. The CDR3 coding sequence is TGTGCCAGCAGCGCCTCGAGCACCGGGGAGCTGTTTTTT.

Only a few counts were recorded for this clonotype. The CDR3: CATSGTLEETQYF. For the CDR3, the DNA is TGTGCCACCAGCGGCACGTTAGAAGAGACCCAGTACTTC. The V and J genes are TRBV15 and TRBJ2-5; D is ambiguous. The CDR3 extends over 13 amino acids. V was cut by 5 bases and J by 3 bases, with 10 bases left in between. The V gene's germline CDR1 is LNHNV and CDR2 YYDKDF (reference sequence).

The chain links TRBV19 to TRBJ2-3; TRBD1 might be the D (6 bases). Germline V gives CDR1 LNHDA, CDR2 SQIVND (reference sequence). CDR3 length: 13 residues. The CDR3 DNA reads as TGTGCGATCAGGCGGACAGGCACAGATACGCAGTATTTT. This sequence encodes CAIRRTGTDTQYF.

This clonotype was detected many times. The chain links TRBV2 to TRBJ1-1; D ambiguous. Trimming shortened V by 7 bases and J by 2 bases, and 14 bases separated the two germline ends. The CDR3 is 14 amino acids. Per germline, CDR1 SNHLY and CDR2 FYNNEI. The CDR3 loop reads CASNRVGGNTEAFF. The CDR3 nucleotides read TGTGCCAGCAATAGAGTAGGAGGAAACACTGAAGCTTTCTTT.

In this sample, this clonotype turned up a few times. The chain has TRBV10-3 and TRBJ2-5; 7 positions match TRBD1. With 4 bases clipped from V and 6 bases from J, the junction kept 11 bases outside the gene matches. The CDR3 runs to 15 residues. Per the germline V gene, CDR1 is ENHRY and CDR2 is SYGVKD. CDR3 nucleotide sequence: TGTGCCATCAGTGCCCCGACAGGGAGTTCTAAGACCCAGTACTTC. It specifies CAISAPTGSSKTQYF.

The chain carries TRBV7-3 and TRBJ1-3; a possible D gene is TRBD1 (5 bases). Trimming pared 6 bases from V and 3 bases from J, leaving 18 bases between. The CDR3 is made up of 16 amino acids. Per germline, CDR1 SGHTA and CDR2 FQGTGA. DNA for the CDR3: TGTGCCAGCAGTCAGGGAACGGGTAGCCTTGGAAACACCATATATTTT. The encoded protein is CASSQGTGSLGNTIYF.

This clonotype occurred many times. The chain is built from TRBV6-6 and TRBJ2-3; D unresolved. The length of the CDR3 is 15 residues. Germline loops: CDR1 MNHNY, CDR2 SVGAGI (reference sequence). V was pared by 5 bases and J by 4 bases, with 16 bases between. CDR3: CASSRTVGYADTQYF. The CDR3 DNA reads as TGTGCCAGCAGTCGCACAGTAGGGTACGCAGATACGCAGTATTTT.

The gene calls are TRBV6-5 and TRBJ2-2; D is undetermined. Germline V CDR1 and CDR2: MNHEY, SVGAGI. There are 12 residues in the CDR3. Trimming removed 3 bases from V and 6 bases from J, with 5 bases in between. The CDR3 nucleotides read TGTGCCAGCAGTTATAGGGCCGGGGAGCTGTTTTTT. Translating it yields CASSYRAGELFF.

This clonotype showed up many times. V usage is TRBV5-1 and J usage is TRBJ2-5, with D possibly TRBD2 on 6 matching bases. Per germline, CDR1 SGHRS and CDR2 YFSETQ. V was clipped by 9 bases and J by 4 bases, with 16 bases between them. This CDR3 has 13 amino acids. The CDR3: CATGVSGPETQYF. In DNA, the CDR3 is TGCGCCACTGGGGTTAGCGGCCCAGAGACCCAGTACTTC.

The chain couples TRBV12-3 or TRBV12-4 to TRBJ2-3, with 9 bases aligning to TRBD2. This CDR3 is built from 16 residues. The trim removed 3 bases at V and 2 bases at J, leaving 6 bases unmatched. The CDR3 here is CASSFRLAGPTDTQYF. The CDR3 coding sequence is TGTGCCAGCAGTTTTCGCCTAGCGGGGCCCACAGATACGCAGTATTTT.

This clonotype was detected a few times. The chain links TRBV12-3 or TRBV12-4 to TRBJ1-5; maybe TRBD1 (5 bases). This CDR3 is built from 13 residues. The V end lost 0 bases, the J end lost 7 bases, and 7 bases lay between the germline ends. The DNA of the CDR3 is TGTGCCAGCAGTTTAGCCAGGGCCCAGCCCCAGCATTTT. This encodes CASSLARAQPQHF.

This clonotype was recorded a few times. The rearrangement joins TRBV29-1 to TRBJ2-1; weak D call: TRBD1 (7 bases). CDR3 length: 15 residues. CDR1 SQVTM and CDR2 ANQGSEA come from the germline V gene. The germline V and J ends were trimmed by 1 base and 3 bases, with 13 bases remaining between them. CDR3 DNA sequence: TGCAGCGTTGAAGGGCGGCAGGGGGGCTACAATGAGCAGTTCTTC. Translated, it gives CSVEGRQGGYNEQFF.

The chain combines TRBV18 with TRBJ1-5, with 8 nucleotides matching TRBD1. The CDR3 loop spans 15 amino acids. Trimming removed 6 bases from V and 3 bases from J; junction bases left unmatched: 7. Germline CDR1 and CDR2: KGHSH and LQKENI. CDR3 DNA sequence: TGTGCCAGCTCCGAGACAGGGGACTACAATCAGCCCCAGCATTTT. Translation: CASSETGDYNQPQHF.

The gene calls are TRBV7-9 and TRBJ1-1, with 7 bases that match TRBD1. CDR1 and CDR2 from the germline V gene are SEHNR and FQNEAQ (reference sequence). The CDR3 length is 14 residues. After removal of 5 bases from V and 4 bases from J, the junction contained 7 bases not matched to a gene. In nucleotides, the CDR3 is TGTGCCAGCAGCCACAGGGGCGACGTCACTGAAGCTTTCTTT. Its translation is CASSHRGDVTEAFF.

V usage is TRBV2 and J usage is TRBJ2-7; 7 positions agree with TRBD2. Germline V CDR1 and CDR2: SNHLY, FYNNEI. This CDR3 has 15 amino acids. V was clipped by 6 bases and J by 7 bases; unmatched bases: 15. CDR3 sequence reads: CASSDVGGGIREQYV. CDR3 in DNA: TGTGCCAGCAGCGATGTTGGGGGGGGTATACGGGAGCAGTACGTC.

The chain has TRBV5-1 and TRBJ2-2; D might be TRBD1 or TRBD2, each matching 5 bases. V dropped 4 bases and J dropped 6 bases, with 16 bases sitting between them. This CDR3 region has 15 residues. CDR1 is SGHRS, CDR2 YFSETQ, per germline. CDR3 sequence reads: CASSRGRVIAGELFF. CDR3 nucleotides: TGCGCCAGCAGCAGGGGACGGGTAATTGCCGGGGAGCTGTTTTTT.

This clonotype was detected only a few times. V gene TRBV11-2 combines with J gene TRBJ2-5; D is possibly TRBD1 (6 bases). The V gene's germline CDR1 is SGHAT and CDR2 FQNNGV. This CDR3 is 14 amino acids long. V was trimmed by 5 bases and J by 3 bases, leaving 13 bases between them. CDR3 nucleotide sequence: TGTGCCAGCAGCCCCAGGGGTCCCGAAGAGACCCAGTACTTC. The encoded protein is CASSPRGPEETQYF.

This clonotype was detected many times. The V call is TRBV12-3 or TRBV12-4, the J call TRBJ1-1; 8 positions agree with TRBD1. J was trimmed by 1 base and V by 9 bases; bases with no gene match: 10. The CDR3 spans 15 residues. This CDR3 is CASLSVTGANTEAFF. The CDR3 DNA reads TGTGCCAGTCTTTCCGTGACAGGGGCGAACACTGAAGCTTTCTTT.

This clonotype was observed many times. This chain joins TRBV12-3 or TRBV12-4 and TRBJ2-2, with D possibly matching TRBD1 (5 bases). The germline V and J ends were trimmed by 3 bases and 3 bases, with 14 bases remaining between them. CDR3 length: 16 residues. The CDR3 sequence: CASSFGQGRDTGELFF. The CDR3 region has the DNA TGTGCCAGCAGTTTTGGGCAGGGTAGGGACACCGGGGAGCTGTTTTTT.

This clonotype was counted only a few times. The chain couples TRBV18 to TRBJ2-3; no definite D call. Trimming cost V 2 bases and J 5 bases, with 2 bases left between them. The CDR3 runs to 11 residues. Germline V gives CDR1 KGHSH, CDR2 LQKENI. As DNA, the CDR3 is TGTGCCAGCTCACCAGAAGATACGCAGTATTTT. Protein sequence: CASSPEDTQYF.

CDR3 nucleotides: TGCGCCAGCAGCCCACTGGACGGGGGGCACCACGAGCAGTACGTC. It codes for CASSPLDGGHHEQYV. The chain employs TRBV4-3 and TRBJ2-7; the D gene is possibly TRBD2 (7 bases). The length of the CDR3 is 15 residues. Trimming shortened V by 4 bases and J by 5 bases, and 18 bases separated the two germline ends. Germline V gene lookup returns CDR1 LGHNA and CDR2 YSLEER.